This TCR beta chain appears in the sequencing data of a study of graft-versus-host responses after intestinal transplantation. Overall study context: Recipients got multivisceral, liver-intestinal, or isolated intestinal transplants. Every transplant recipient was induced with anti-thymocyte globulin, then maintained on tacrolimus and steroids for about three years. Overall study findings and caveats: There was an association between peak levels of circulating GvH clones and early post-transplant HvG declines.

Per the germline V gene, CDR1 is MNHEY and CDR2 is SMNVEV (reference sequence). Trimming pared 0 bases from V and 4 bases from J, leaving 12 bases between. CDR3 length equals 15 residues. Method: immunoSEQ multiplex PCR; TCRdb's copy keeps in-frame clones and lacks some. The table records 21,000 or so clones, about 57% of them present only once. The source is a human patient who received an intestinal transplant. The sample in question was alloreactive CD4+ T cells from a mixed lymphocyte reaction culture, obtained before intestinal transplant. Subset: CFSE-low proliferating T cells sorted from approximately six-day pre-transplant mixed lymphocyte reaction (GvH or HvG direction). V is TRBV27 and J is TRBJ1-2; D unresolved. The CDR3 spells CASSLSAGNLYGYTF. CDR3 sequence (DNA): TGTGCCAGCAGTTTATCTGCGGGGAACCTCTATGGCTACACCTTC.